This record concerns one T cell receptor beta chain sequence. Data came from immunoSEQ multiplex PCR; TCRdb stores just in-frame clones and leaves some out. The repertoire consists of hundreds of thousands of clones, with about 90% occurring once and the leading ten covering roughly 0.25%. This sample is drawn from a study of blood T cell repertoires in COVID-19. The germline gives CDR1 MGHRA, CDR2 YSYEKL. V was shortened by 5 bases and J by 4 bases, with 11 bases between the two germline ends. The CDR3 length is 14 residues. The clonotype was recovered from a woman aged 18-35 years with acute or convalescent COVID-19. The sample taken for sequencing was peripheral blood. The chain joins TRBV4-1 to TRBJ2-2; TRBD1 is a possible D gene (5 bases). In DNA, the CDR3 is TGCGCCAGCAGCTTCCAGGGTTTCACCGGGGAGCTGTTTTTT. Protein product: CASSFQGFTGELFF.